The present entry profiles one T cell receptor (beta chain) with its context. Its antigen remains undetermined. No base qualities exist here, and no much larger clone lies one base off it. The CDR1 and CDR2 encoded by the germline V gene are SGHDN and FVKESK. V loses 3 bases at its end and J loses 2 bases; junction bases beyond the gene matches: 12. The CDR3 starts with the cysteine, ends with the phenylalanine, and has 17 residues. The entry retains the CDR3 DNA only, 51 bases that are in frame from base 1. The data originate from a study of cytomegalovirus exposure and HLA in healthy donors (dated by TCRdb to the late 2010s). With regard to the full study: According to a later analysis, the 120 or so validation repertoires were produced on the same platform as the approximately 610 repertoires of the first cohort. The study was designed to test whether signatures of past pathogen exposure could be identified by cataloging public T cell receptors. To predict cytomegalovirus infection status, the study combined high-throughput TCR immunosequencing, statistical association of individual TCRs with disease status, and machine learning. Besides the first cohort of around 670 subjects, a separate validation cohort made up of roughly 120 different subjects was used. Study-wide conclusions, independent of this receptor: All 130 or so repertoires were used to score co-occurrence in the validation cohort in a later analysis, because that analysis had no HLA typing for the cohort. In vitro tests confirmed that a few of the cytomegalovirus-associated TCR beta chains recognize cytomegalovirus antigens. While some public TCRs were present in many individuals, most TCR sequences turned up only very rarely across donors. The classifier was reported to diagnose cytomegalovirus status with high specificity and sensitivity in both the original cohort and the validation cohort. A later analysis found that TCRs clustered in the first cohort also tended to co-occur in the 120 validation repertoires, with 90% to 95% of cluster scores above 0. According to the authors, the approach could potentially be generalized to other disease states and immunological phenotypes. The study listed 164 TCR beta chains as associated with cytomegalovirus.

The library was prepared using the immunoSEQ multiplex PCR assay. On the study's bioinformatics: A statistical classification framework was built to diagnose cytomegalovirus status from the catalog of TCR beta chain sequences. What TCRdb holds here is the immuneACCESS table cut down to in-frame rearrangements. Part of the clones is not present; checked against another copy, under half of the missing clones reflect an unresolved V gene, and the others are unexplained. V and J calls plus clone size are reproduced from that table; the DNA served to infer D and trimming. The sample table lists about 130,000 clones, roughly 87% of them with a count of one. The ten largest clones take up 1% to 1.5% of the sample. Separate from the approximately 700-subject first cohort, the validation cohort of roughly 110 subjects was the group to which the donors belonged.

This receptor chain uses TRBV14 and TRBJ2-7; 8 bases in between match TRBD2. The sequence was obtained from a woman aged 18-29 years in good health and CMV-seronegative. Specimen: PBMCs. The CDR3 in this case is CASSHNAVAGGAYEQYF. Read as DNA, the sequence is TGTGCCAGCAGCCATAATGCCGTGGCGGGGGGCGCCTACGAGCAGTACTTC. The full variable domain, with segments outside the CDR3 supplied by the reference TRBV14 and TRBJ2-7 proteins, appears as EAGVTQFPSHSVIEKGQTVTLRCDPISGHDNLYWYRRVMGKEIKFLLHFVKESKQDESGMPNNRFLAERTGGTYSTLKVQPAELEDSGVYFCASSHNAVAGGAYEQYFGPGTRLTVT.